These 23 T cell receptor beta chains were sequenced from one sample in a study of shared clonotypes between healthy human individuals (dated by TCRdb to 2018 to 2021). Libraries were prepared through the immunoSEQ multiplex PCR assay. Held by TCRdb, this immuneACCESS table contains in-frame sequences only and omits some clones. Under half of the omission traces to an unresolved V gene where checked; the cause of the rest is unknown. The sample table contains 550,000 to 850,000 clones; only one count was recorded for approximately 79% of them. The top ten clones comprise 1.5% to 2% of the sample. Specimen: memory CD4+ T cells sorted from blood. The cell subset or site label, read with the paper, signifies: CD45RA-negative fraction. The receptor set was obtained from a woman in her 30s in good health.

This clone has only one observation. The chain employs TRBV28 and TRBJ2-5; 15 positions agree with TRBD2. This CDR3 has 17 amino acids. The germline gives CDR1 MDHEN, CDR2 SYDVKM. V lost 2 bases to trimming and J lost 5 bases; unmatched junction nucleotides: 6. DNA of the CDR3: TGTGCCAGCAGTTTAGCCGGACTAGCGGGAGGGCGGGAGACCCAGTACTTC. Translated, it gives CASSLAGLAGGRETQYF.

This clone was observed once. The chain uses TRBV9 and TRBJ2-3; 7 bases fit TRBD2. Trimming cost V 4 bases and J 5 bases; bases outside gene matches: 7. Germline V CDR1 and CDR2: SGDLS, YYNGEE. This CDR3 is built from 14 residues. Written as DNA, the CDR3 is TGTGCCAGCAGCAAACGGGAGGATAGAGATACGCAGTATTTT. The encoded protein is CASSKREDRDTQYF.

The gene calls are TRBV5-1 and TRBJ2-3; 11 bases fit TRBD2. V lost 7 bases to trimming and J lost 5 bases; unmatched junction nucleotides: 6. CDR1 is SGHRS, CDR2 YFSETQ, per germline. The CDR3 is 14 residues long. The CDR3 nucleotides are TGCGCCAGCGGCACTAGCGGGAGAAAAGATACGCAGTATTTT. Protein product: CASGTSGRKDTQYF. The full variable domain, in which reference TRBV5-1 and TRBJ2-3 provide the parts outside the CDR3, is KAGVTQTPRYLIKTRGQQVTLSCSPISGHRSVSWYQQTPGQGLQFLFEYFSETQRNKGNFPGRFSGRQFSNSRSEMNVSTLELGDSALYLCASGTSGRKDTQYFGPGTRLTVL.

This CDR3 reads CASSLGVGTGELFF. The CDR3 region has the DNA TGTGCCAGCAGCTTAGGAGTGGGGACCGGGGAGCTGTTTTTT. The chain uses TRBV13 and TRBJ2-2; D call uncertain. The V end was cut by 0 bases, the J end by 5 bases, with 7 bases between. CDR1 and CDR2 (germline): PRHDT, FYEKMQ (reference sequence). The CDR3 covers 14 residues.

V gene TRBV5-8 combines with J gene TRBJ2-5, with D tentatively TRBD2 (5 bases). V gave up 2 bases and J gave up 5 bases, with 19 bases separating them. CDR3 length equals 16 residues. The germline V gene has CDR1 SGHTS and CDR2 YDEGEE. The DNA of the CDR3 is TGTGCCAGCAGCTTTCGACGCGGGCTAAGGTCGGAGACCCAGTACTTC. Translating gives CASSFRRGLRSETQYF.

The V and J genes are TRBV11-2 and TRBJ2-3; D ambiguous. Trimming removed 1 base at V and 2 bases at J, with 7 bases between. The CDR3 sequence is 14 residues long. Looked up from germline, CDR1 is SGHAT and CDR2 is FQNNGV. CDR3: CASSLVIDTDTQYF. CDR3 nucleotides: TGTGCCAGCAGCTTAGTGATCGACACAGATACGCAGTATTTT. Using reference TRBV11-2 and TRBJ2-3 for the parts outside the CDR3, the full variable domain is EAGVAQSPRYKIIEKRQSVAFWCNPISGHATLYWYQQILGQGPKLLIQFQNNGVVDDSQLPKDRFSAERLKGVDSTLKIQPAKLEDSAVYLCASSLVIDTDTQYFGPGTRLTVL.

This clone was seen a few times. This rearrangement joins TRBV19 to TRBJ2-3; no clear D gene. The CDR3 is made up of 13 amino acids. V was cut by 6 bases and J by 0 bases, with 7 bases left in between. Germline V gene data show CDR1 as LNHDA and CDR2 as SQIVND (reference sequence). In nucleotides, the CDR3 is TGTGCCAGTAGGTTGGGGAGCACAGATACGCAGTATTTT. Translated: CASRLGSTDTQYF. The variable domain in full, completed from reference TRBV19 and TRBJ2-3, reads DGGITQSPKYLFRKEGQNVTLSCEQNLNHDAMYWYRQDPGQGLRLIYYSQIVNDFQKGDIAEGYSVSREKKESFPLTVTSAQKNPTAFYLCASRLGSTDTQYFGPGTRLTVL.

The chain uses TRBV19 and TRBJ2-2; 7 positions match TRBD1. The CDR3 loop spans 15 amino acids. CDR1 and CDR2 (germline): LNHDA, SQIVND (reference sequence). J gave up 6 bases and V 2 bases, and 6 bases lay outside the gene matches. DNA for the CDR3: TGTGCCAGTAGTATAAAGGGACAGAGACCCGGGGAGCTGTTTTTT. This encodes CASSIKGQRPGELFF.

A single count supports this clone. The chain joins TRBV5-6 to TRBJ1-2; D not resolved. Germline V gene sequence: CDR1 SGHDT, CDR2 YYEEEE. The V end was cut by 1 base, the J end by 6 bases, with 13 bases between. This CDR3 is built from 14 residues. CDR3 region: CASSLRGPPDGYTF. DNA for the CDR3: TGTGCCAGCAGCTTGCGAGGGCCCCCAGATGGCTACACCTTC.

For this clone: A much larger clone sits a single nucleotide away, making a read error possible. The chain joins TRBV10-1 to TRBJ2-5; maybe TRBD2 (5 bases). Trimming removed 6 bases from V and 5 bases from J, with 10 bases in between. The V gene's germline CDR1 is WNHNN and CDR2 SYGVQD (reference sequence). The CDR3 spans 12 residues. CDR3 DNA: TGCGCCAGCAGGGGCCGCGGGGAGACCCAGTACTTC. Protein sequence: CASRGRGETQYF.

This chain's CDR3 is CASSELQDRRGEQYF. The DNA of the CDR3 is TGTGCCAGCAGTGAATTACAGGACAGGAGGGGCGAGCAGTACTTC. J is TRBJ2-7 and V is TRBV25-1; possibly TRBD1 for D (7 bases). Trimming stripped 1 base from V and 6 bases from J, with 16 bases between. Germline CDR1 and CDR2: MGHDK and SYGVNS. The CDR3 runs to 15 residues.

Here the CDR3 DNA reads TGTGCCAGCAGTGATTGGGTGAGGACGGGCTACGAGCAGTACTTC. It codes for CASSDWVRTGYEQYF. The gene calls are TRBV25-1 and TRBJ2-7; D gene uncertain. The CDR3 covers 15 residues. Germline V gene sequence: CDR1 MGHDK, CDR2 SYGVNS. Trimming shortened V by 3 bases and J by 3 bases, and 15 bases separated the two germline ends.

V is TRBV7-9 and J is TRBJ1-1; D not certain. This CDR3 spans 12 amino acids. Germline values: CDR1 SEHNR, CDR2 FQNEAQ (reference sequence). Trimming shortened V by 1 base and J by 10 bases, and 10 bases separated the two germline ends. CDR3 in amino acids: CASSLGGSGAFF. For the CDR3, the DNA is TGTGCCAGCAGCTTAGGGGGAAGTGGAGCTTTCTTT.

A word on this clone: A clone one base away is much larger, so this may be a read error. This chain joins TRBV2 and TRBJ2-5; D is possibly TRBD1 (5 bases). The DNA end is a closer match to TRBJ2-7, so the J assignment may be wrong. Germline CDR1 is SNHLY and CDR2 is FYNNEI. This CDR3 region has 12 residues. The CDR3 spells CASSGQIYEQYF. The CDR3, as DNA: TGTGCCAGCAGTGGACAGATCTACGAGCAGTACTTC.

The V gene is TRBV25-1, the J gene TRBJ2-3; D unclear. CDR3 size: 14 residues. Germline values: CDR1 MGHDK, CDR2 SYGVNS. The V end lost 2 bases, the J end lost 3 bases, and 9 bases lay between the germline ends. Written as DNA, the CDR3 is TGTGCCAGCAGTGAAGTAGCTTTTACAGATACGCAGTATTTT. It encodes CASSEVAFTDTQYF.

Worth noting for this clone: A much larger clone differs from this one at a single base, so this may be a read error. Other DNA sequences of this sample code for an identical CDR3. The chain is built from TRBV18 and TRBJ2-2; no clear D gene. Germline CDR1 reads KGHSH; CDR2 reads LQKENI. Trimming stripped 3 bases from V and 4 bases from J, with 3 bases between. The CDR3 length is 12 residues. CDR3 nucleotides: TGTGCCAGCTCACCTGTCACCGGGGAGCTGTTTTTT. Its protein product is CASSPVTGELFF.

In its sample, this clone was seen once. The rearrangement uses TRBV19 and TRBJ2-5; D may correspond to TRBD1 or TRBD2 (5 bases each). Germline V gene lookup returns CDR1 LNHDA and CDR2 SQIVND (reference sequence). CDR3 length: 14 residues. Trimming took off 5 bases at V and 5 bases at J, with 15 bases between the two ends. The CDR3 is CASSPGLGRETQYF. DNA for the CDR3: TGTGCCAGTAGTCCCGGACTGGGGCGGGAGACCCAGTACTTC. Looking up the rest from reference TRBV19 and TRBJ2-5 gives the full variable domain: DGGITQSPKYLFRKEGQNVTLSCEQNLNHDAMYWYRQDPGQGLRLIYYSQIVNDFQKGDIAEGYSVSREKKESFPLTVTSAQKNPTAFYLCASSPGLGRETQYFGPGTRLLVL.

The J gene is TRBJ2-2, the V gene TRBV19; 7 bases line up with TRBD1. Trimming at V came to 6 bases and at J to 4 bases, leaving 8 bases not matched to a gene. This CDR3 is 15 amino acids long. Looked up from germline, CDR1 is LNHDA and CDR2 is SQIVND (reference sequence). This chain's CDR3 is CASSTGVAGTGELFF. As DNA, the CDR3 is TGTGCCAGTAGCACAGGGGTCGCAGGCACCGGGGAGCTGTTTTTT.

V usage is TRBV5-1 and J usage is TRBJ1-2; TRBD1 agrees at 7 bases. Germline V gene data show CDR1 as SGHRS and CDR2 as YFSETQ. J gave up 9 bases and V 2 bases, and 10 bases lay outside the gene matches. The CDR3 totals 14 residues. As DNA, the CDR3 is TGCGCCAGCAGCTTTGAACAGGGGTTCAATCGCTACACCTTC. This translates into CASSFEQGFNRYTF.

This chain uses TRBV27 with TRBJ1-5, with D perhaps TRBD1 (6 bases). Deletions cut 7 bases from V and 6 bases from J, with 16 bases between. The CDR3 length is 14 residues. Per the germline V gene, CDR1 is MNHEY and CDR2 is SMNVEV (reference sequence). Here the CDR3 DNA reads TGTGCCAGCAAACTGACAGGAGGGCTTCAGCCCCAGCATTTT. Protein: CASKLTGGLQPQHF.

This chain joins TRBV19 and TRBJ2-2, with D unclear. Between the trimmed V and J ends, which lost 5 bases and 1 base, there was a span of 11 bases. This CDR3 is built from 15 residues. CDR1 LNHDA and CDR2 SQIVND come from the germline V gene (reference sequence). CDR3 protein: CASSVTSLNTGELFF. In DNA form, the CDR3 reads TGTGCCAGTAGTGTTACCTCACTGAACACCGGGGAGCTGTTTTTT.

The chain is built from TRBV19 and TRBJ1-5; D is undetermined. CDR1 and CDR2 from the germline V gene are LNHDA and SQIVND (reference sequence). The CDR3 runs to 12 residues. Trimming took 7 bases from V and 7 from J, leaving 11 bases between them. The CDR3 DNA follows: TGTGCCAGTAATGGGGTACGGCAGCCCCAGCATTTT. It yields the protein CASNGVRQPQHF. The full variable domain, rest sourced from reference TRBV19 and TRBJ1-5, is DGGITQSPKYLFRKEGQNVTLSCEQNLNHDAMYWYRQDPGQGLRLIYYSQIVNDFQKGDIAEGYSVSREKKESFPLTVTSAQKNPTAFYLCASNGVRQPQHFGDGTRLSIL.

This clone was found a few times. The chain has TRBV2 and TRBJ2-7; weak D call: TRBD1 (6 bases). The CDR3 consists of 13 residues. Trimming removed 5 bases at V and 5 bases at J, with 13 bases between. Per germline, CDR1 SNHLY and CDR2 FYNNEI. The chain's CDR3 is CASSIARGHEQYF. The CDR3 bases are TGTGCCAGCAGTATTGCCAGGGGTCACGAGCAGTACTTC.